The 13 T cell receptor beta chains presented below share a single source sample, sequenced in a study of neurological immune-mediated disorders. TCRdb re-called the 5' RACE reads with MiXCR, one entry per CDR3 protein. The table includes fewer than 80,000 distinct CDR3 sequences, 4% to 6% detected once. Sequenced: PBMCs. Source of these receptors: a woman in her 50s with multiple sclerosis.

This clonotype was found many times. At one of its ends the junction is not consistent with the germline gene, which may arise from a read error. The J gene is TRBJ2-5, the V gene TRBV5-5; TRBD2 matches 7 bases. The CDR3 contains 14 residues. Germline V gene lookup returns CDR1 SGHKS and CDR2 YYEKEE (reference sequence). The CDR3 sequence: CASSLEVFVGLVHF. The CDR3 bases are TGTGCCAGCAGCTTGGAAGTATTTGTCGGACTAGTACATTTC.

The V and J genes are TRBV6-5 and TRBJ2-3, with 11 positions matching TRBD2. Trimming at V came to 0 bases and at J to 4 bases, leaving 9 bases not matched to a gene. The CDR3 spans 18 residues. Germline V gene sequence: CDR1 MNHEY, CDR2 SVGAGI. The DNA of the CDR3 is TGTGCCAGCAGTTACTCTTCCGCTAGCGGGGGGCCCGCAGATACGCAGTATTTT. Translating it yields CASSYSSASGGPADTQYF.

This clonotype was detected many times. This sequence joins TRBV3-1 and TRBJ2-2; D is unresolved. From germline, CDR1 is LGHDT and CDR2 YNNKEL (reference sequence). The CDR3 runs to 13 residues. Trimming cost V 8 bases and J 5 bases, with 12 bases left between them. For the CDR3, the DNA is TGTGCCAGCGGTGTTCTCCCGACCGGGGAGCTGTTTTTT. Translation: CASGVLPTGELFF.

This clonotype was seen a few times. The V and J genes are TRBV7-6 and TRBJ2-1; maybe TRBD2 (5 bases). The CDR3 totals 16 residues. The germline CDR1 and CDR2 sequences are SGHVS and FNYEAQ. Trimming stripped 0 bases from V and 2 bases from J, with 11 bases between. CDR3 loop: CASSLAPAEAYNEQFF. CDR3 nucleotides: TGTGCCAGCAGCTTAGCTCCAGCGGAAGCCTACAATGAGCAGTTCTTC.

V usage is TRBV6-6 and J usage is TRBJ1-5, with no clear D. Germline-derived CDR1 and CDR2 are MNHNY and SVGAGI (reference sequence). The CDR3 covers 14 residues. V gave up 5 bases and J gave up 3 bases, with 11 bases separating them. CDR3 bases: TGTGCCAGCAGTAACCCGGGAAACAATCAGCCCCAGCATTTT. Protein sequence: CASSNPGNNQPQHF.

In this sample, this clonotype turned up many times. The J gene is TRBJ1-5, the V gene TRBV3-1; no firm D call. V was shortened by 4 bases and J by 6 bases, with 13 bases between the two germline ends. The CDR3 covers 14 residues. Germline loops: CDR1 LGHDT, CDR2 YNNKEL (reference sequence). CDR3 bases: TGTGCCAGCAGCCTTGGACGGGCCACTCAGCCCCAGCATTTT. Its protein is CASSLGRATQPQHF.

Ten or more counts support this clonotype. Sequence at one end of the junction differs from germline and may be a read error. The chain couples TRBV7-7 to TRBJ2-2, with unresolved D. Germline loops: CDR1 SSHAT, CDR2 FNYEAQ (reference sequence). The CDR3 is 13 residues long. The CDR3 spells CASSSRETGELFF. The CDR3 DNA follows: TGTGCTAGCAGCTCTAGGGAAACCGGGGAGCTGTTTTTT.

This clonotype was recorded at least ten times. The chain couples TRBV20-1 to TRBJ2-5; D may be TRBD1 (6 bases). This CDR3 comprises 13 residues. The V end was cut by 2 bases, the J end by 4 bases, with 11 bases between. From germline, CDR1 is DFQATT and CDR2 SNEGSKA (reference sequence). The CDR3 bases are TGCAGTGCTAGAAAGGGACATTTAGAGACCCAGTACTTC. Residues: CSARKGHLETQYF.

This clonotype was seen ten or more times. The chain links TRBV20-1 to TRBJ2-3, with D unclear. The CDR3 contains 11 residues. The V gene lost 3 bases and the J gene lost 5 bases, with 6 bases spanning the gap. Germline V gene sequence: CDR1 DFQATT, CDR2 SNEGSKA (reference sequence). CDR3 amino acids: CSARLLDTQYF. CDR3 DNA sequence: TGCAGTGCTAGGTTGTTAGATACGCAGTATTTT.

This clonotype has at least ten counts. The chain links TRBV5-1 to TRBJ2-7; possible D gene TRBD1, 5 bases. This CDR3 region has 13 residues. Trimming cost V 0 bases and J 6 bases, with 10 bases left between them. CDR1 and CDR2 from the germline V gene are SGHRS and YFSETQ. The CDR3 loop is CASSLASGSEQYF. Here the CDR3 DNA reads TGCGCCAGCAGCTTGGCCTCAGGGTCCGAGCAGTACTTC.

The chain combines TRBV5-6 with TRBJ1-6, with 8 positions matching TRBD1. After removal of 4 bases from V and 7 bases from J, the junction contained 7 bases not matched to a gene. In germline, CDR1 is SGHDT, CDR2 YYEEEE. This CDR3 comprises 15 residues. The CDR3 DNA follows: TGTGCCAGCAGCGGGCTGGGACAGGAAAATTCACCCCTCCACTTT. Translated, it gives CASSGLGQENSPLHF.

This clonotype was found many times. V and J are TRBV15 and TRBJ2-2; D is uncertain. In germline, CDR1 is LNHNV, CDR2 YYDKDF (reference sequence). Trimming stripped 9 bases from V and 4 bases from J, with 12 bases between. This CDR3 has 13 residues. The CDR3: CATAWRSTGELFF. DNA of the CDR3: TGTGCCACTGCTTGGCGGTCCACCGGGGAGCTGTTTTTT. Full variable domain (missing parts from reference TRBV15 and TRBJ2-2): DAMVIQNPRYQVTQFGKPVTLSCSQTLNHNVMYWYQQKSSQAPKLLFHYYDKDFNNEADTPDNFQSRRPNTSFCFLDIRSPGLGDTAMYLCATAWRSTGELFFGEGSRLTVL.

In its sample, this clonotype was seen many times. Compared with germline, one end of the junction differs, possibly owing to a read error. CDR3 sequence (DNA): TGTGCTAGCAGCTTGGGGGAGAACACTGAAGCTTTCTTT. This gives the protein CASSLGENTEAFF. The chain carries TRBV7-7 and TRBJ1-1; D might be TRBD1 (5 bases). The CDR3 has 13 amino acids. From germline, CDR1 is SSHAT and CDR2 FNYEAQ (reference sequence). The full variable domain, its missing parts supplied by reference TRBV7-7 and TRBJ1-1, is GAGVSQSPRYKVTKRGQDVTLRCDPISSHATLYWYQQALGQGPEFLTYFNYEAQPDKSGLPSDRFSAERPEGSISTLTIQRTEQRDSAMYRCASSLGENTEAFFGQGTRLTVV.